These 10 T cell receptor beta chains were sequenced from one sample in a study of cytomegalovirus exposure and HLA in healthy donors. Primers: 60 Vbeta forward and 13 Jbeta reverse. Here immunoSEQ multiplex PCR was the method, and the copy in TCRdb shows in-frame clones only, minus some. The sample holds roughly 180,000 clones, about 79% seen once. Sequenced sample: PBMCs. These receptors all stem from a girl aged 2 to 10 in good health and CMV-seropositive.

The V and J genes are TRBV9 and TRBJ2-5; 9 positions agree with TRBD2. V was clipped by 0 bases and J by 5 bases; unmatched bases: 8. CDR1 and CDR2 from the germline V gene are SGDLS and YYNGEE. There are 16 residues in the CDR3. CDR3: CASSVVGSGRCETQYF. The CDR3 nucleotides read TGTGCCAGCAGCGTAGTCGGTAGCGGGAGATGTGAGACCCAGTACTTC.

This clone has more than one count but fewer than ten. The chain has TRBV6-1 and TRBJ2-7; possible D gene TRBD2, 6 bases. CDR3 length: 15 amino acids. Trimming shortened V by 7 bases and J by 5 bases, and 21 bases separated the two germline ends. Germline CDR1 reads MNHNS; CDR2 reads SASEGT. The CDR3 sequence is CASIGAGSSFNEQYF. CDR3 coding DNA: TGTGCCAGCATTGGGGCGGGGTCCAGTTTCAACGAGCAGTACTTC.

The chain joins TRBV7-2 to TRBJ2-7; D may be TRBD1 (6 bases). V lost 5 bases, J lost 4 bases, and 12 bases lay in between. CDR3 size: 13 residues. Germline V lookup: CDR1 SGHTA, CDR2 FQGNSA. As DNA, the CDR3 is TGTGCCAGCAGCACTGTACAGGGATACGAGCAGTACTTC. Its translation is CASSTVQGYEQYF.

The J gene is TRBJ1-1, the V gene TRBV7-3; maybe TRBD1 (5 bases). The V end was cut by 2 bases, the J end by 7 bases, with 11 bases between. Per the germline V gene, CDR1 is SGHTA and CDR2 is FQGTGA. This CDR3 has 13 residues. CDR3 nucleotide sequence: TGTGCCAGCAGCTTACAGGGATTGGGTGAAGCTTTCTTT. Translated: CASSLQGLGEAFF.

This chain links TRBV7-9 with TRBJ1-1; D not resolved. Trimming removed 7 bases from V and 1 base from J, with 13 bases in between. The CDR3 consists of 14 residues. CDR1 SEHNR and CDR2 FQNEAQ come from the germline V gene (reference sequence). The CDR3 region has the DNA TGTGCCAGCAACGCATACGGGTCGAACACTGAAGCTTTCTTT. Encoded protein: CASNAYGSNTEAFF.

The chain uses TRBV27 and TRBJ1-2, with TRBD1 matching 11 bases. Germline CDR1 and CDR2: MNHEY and SMNVEV (reference sequence). This CDR3 has 12 amino acids. Germline trimming cut 8 bases from V and 8 bases from J; bases unmatched to any gene: 4. The CDR3 DNA reads TGTGCCAGCCGCCGGGACAGGGGGGGCTACACCTTC. This encodes CASRRDRGGYTF.

The V gene is TRBV7-8, the J gene TRBJ2-3; 8 bases align to TRBD2. Germline values: CDR1 SGHVS, CDR2 FQNEAQ. This CDR3 spans 15 amino acids. V gave up 2 bases and J gave up 1 base; unmatched junction bases: 2. The CDR3 sequence: CASSLREGGTDTQYF. CDR3 nucleotide sequence: TGTGCCAGCAGCTTACGGGAGGGCGGCACAGATACGCAGTATTTT. Together with reference TRBV7-8 and TRBJ2-3, the CDR3 gives the full variable domain: GAGVSQSPRYKVAKRGQDVALRCDPISGHVSLFWYQQALGQGPEFLTYFQNEAQLDKSGLPSDRFFAERPEGSVSTLKIQRTQQEDSAVYLCASSLREGGTDTQYFGPGTRLTVL.

The rearrangement links TRBV11-2 to TRBJ1-1; 8 nucleotides align to TRBD1. Germline CDR1 SGHAT, CDR2 FQNNGV. Trimming cost V 6 bases and J 0 bases; bases outside gene matches: 6. This CDR3 contains 15 residues. The CDR3 DNA reads TGTGCCAGCAGAGACAGGGGAGGAATGAACACTGAAGCTTTCTTT. Its protein is CASRDRGGMNTEAFF.

The chain combines TRBV15 with TRBJ1-4; TRBD1 is a possible D gene (6 bases). With 3 bases removed from V and 4 bases from J, the gap between germline ends came to 15 bases. CDR3 length: 16 residues. The germline V gene has CDR1 LNHNV and CDR2 YYDKDF (reference sequence). CDR3 loop: CATSRDRDIDNEKLFF. CDR3 sequence (DNA): TGTGCCACCAGCAGGGACCGGGACATAGATAATGAAAAACTGTTTTTT.

This clone came up a few times. The rearrangement joins TRBV9 to TRBJ1-5, with a possible D match to TRBD1 (6 bases). The ends were cut back, 3 bases at V and 6 bases at J, with 13 bases in the middle. The germline V gene has CDR1 SGDLS and CDR2 YYNGEE. This CDR3 contains 14 residues. CDR3 in DNA: TGTGCCAGCAGCGCTACAGGGAGCTCTCAGCCCCAGCATTTT. This encodes CASSATGSSQPQHF.